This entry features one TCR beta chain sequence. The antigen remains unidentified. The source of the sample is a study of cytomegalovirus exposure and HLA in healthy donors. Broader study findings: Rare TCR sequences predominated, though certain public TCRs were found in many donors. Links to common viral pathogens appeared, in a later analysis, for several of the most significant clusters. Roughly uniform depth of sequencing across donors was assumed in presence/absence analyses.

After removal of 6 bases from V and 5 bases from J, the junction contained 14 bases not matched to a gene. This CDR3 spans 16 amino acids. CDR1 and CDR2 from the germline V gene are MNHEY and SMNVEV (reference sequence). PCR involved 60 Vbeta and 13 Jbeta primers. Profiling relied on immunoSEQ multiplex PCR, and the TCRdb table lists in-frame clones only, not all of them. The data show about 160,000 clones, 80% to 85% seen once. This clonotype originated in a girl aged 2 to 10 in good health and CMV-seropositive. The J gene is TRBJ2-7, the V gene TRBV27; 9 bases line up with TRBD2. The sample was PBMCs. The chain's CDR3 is CASRGGGGSGSHEQYF. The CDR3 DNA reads TGTGCCAGCAGAGGAGGAGGAGGTAGCGGGAGCCACGAGCAGTACTTC.